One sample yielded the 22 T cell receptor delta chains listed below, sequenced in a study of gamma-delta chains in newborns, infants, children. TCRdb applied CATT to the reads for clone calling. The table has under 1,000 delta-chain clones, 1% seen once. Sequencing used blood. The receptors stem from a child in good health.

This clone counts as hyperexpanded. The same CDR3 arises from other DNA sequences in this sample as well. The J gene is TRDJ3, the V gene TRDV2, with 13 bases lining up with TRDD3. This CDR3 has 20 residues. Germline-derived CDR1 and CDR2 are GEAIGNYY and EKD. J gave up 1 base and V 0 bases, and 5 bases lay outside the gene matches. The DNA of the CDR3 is TGTGCCTGTGACACCGTACTGGGGGATACGCTTTCCTGGGACACCCGACAGATGTTTTTC. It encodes CACDTVLGDTLSWDTRQMFF.

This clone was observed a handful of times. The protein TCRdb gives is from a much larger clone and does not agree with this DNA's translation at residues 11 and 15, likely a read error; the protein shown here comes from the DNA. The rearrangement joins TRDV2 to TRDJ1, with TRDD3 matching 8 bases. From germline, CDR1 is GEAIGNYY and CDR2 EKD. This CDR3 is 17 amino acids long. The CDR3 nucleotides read TGTGCCTGTGACACCGGGGATCACTGGGGGTTCACCGATAAACCCATCTTT. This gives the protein CACDTGDHWGFTDKPIF.

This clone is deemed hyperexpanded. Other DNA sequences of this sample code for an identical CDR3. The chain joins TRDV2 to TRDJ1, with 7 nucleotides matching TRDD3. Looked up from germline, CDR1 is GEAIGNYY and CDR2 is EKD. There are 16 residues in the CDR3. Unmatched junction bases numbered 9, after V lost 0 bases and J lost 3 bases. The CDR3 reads CACDTVGDKLPDKLIF. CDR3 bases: TGTGCCTGTGACACCGTTGGGGATAAGCTCCCCGATAAACTCATCTTT.

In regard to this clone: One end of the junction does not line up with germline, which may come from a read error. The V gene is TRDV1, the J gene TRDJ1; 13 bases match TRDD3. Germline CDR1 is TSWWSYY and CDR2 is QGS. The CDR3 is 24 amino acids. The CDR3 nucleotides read TGTGCTCTTGGGGAACTTGCATCCTACTGGTACTGGGGGATACGAGACGAGTACACCGATAAACCCATCTTT. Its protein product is CALGELASYWYWGIRDEYTDKPIF.

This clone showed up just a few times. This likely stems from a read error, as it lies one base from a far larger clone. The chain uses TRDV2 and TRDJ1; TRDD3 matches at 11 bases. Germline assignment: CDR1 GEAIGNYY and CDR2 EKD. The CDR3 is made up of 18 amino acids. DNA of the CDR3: TGTGCCTGTGACCTACTGGGGGATATCAGGGAGGGCACCGATAAACCCATCTTT. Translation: CACDLLGDIREGTDKPIF.

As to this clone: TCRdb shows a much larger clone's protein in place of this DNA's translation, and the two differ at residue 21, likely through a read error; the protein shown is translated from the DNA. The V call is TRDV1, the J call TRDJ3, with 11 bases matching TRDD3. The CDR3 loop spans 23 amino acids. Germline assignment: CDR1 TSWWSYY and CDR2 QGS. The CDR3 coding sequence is TGTGCTCTTGGGGAACGGGCTTCCTCCGTACTGGGGGATATCTTCTGGGACACCCGACAGGTGTTTTTC. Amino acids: CALGERASSVLGDIFWDTRQVFF.

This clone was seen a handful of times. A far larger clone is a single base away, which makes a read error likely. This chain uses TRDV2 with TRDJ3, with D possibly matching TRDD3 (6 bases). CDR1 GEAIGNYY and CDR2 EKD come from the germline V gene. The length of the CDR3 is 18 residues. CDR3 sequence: CACDTAGGSSWDTRQTFF. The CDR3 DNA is TGTGCCTGTGACACCGCCGGGGGAAGCTCCTGGGACACCCGACAGACGTTTTTC.

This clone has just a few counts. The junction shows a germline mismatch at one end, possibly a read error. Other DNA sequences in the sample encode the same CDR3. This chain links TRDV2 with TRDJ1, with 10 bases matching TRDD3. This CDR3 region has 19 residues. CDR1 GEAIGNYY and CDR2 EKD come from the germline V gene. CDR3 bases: TGTGCCTGCGACACCGTCCCTACAGGCACTGGGGGATCATCGGATAAACTCATCTTT. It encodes CACDTVPTGTGGSSDKLIF.

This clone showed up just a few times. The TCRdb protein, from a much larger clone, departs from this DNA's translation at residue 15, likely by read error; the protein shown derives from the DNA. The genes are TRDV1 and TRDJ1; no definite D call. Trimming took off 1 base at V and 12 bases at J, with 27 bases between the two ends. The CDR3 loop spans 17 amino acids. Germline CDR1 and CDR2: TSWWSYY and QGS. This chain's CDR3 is CALGERKIRYLYFRFIF. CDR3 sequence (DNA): TGTGCTCTTGGGGAACGGAAGATTCGCTACCTTTACTTTCGGTTCATCTTT.

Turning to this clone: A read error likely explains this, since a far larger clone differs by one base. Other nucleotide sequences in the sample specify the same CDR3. The CDR3 nucleotides read TGTGCCTGTGACACCGTGGGAGGCTGGGGGATACAAGGTGATAAACTCATCTTT. The encoded protein is CACDTVGGWGIQGDKLIF. V and J are TRDV2 and TRDJ1; 11 nucleotides align to TRDD3. With 0 bases clipped from V and 5 bases from J, the junction kept 13 bases outside the gene matches. CDR1 and CDR2 (germline): GEAIGNYY, EKD. The CDR3 covers 18 residues.

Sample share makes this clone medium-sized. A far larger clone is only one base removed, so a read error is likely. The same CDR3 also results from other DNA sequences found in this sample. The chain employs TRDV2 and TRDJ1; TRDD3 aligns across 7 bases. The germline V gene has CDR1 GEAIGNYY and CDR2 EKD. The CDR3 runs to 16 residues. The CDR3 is CACDTVGDKLPDKLIF. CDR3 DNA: TGTGCTTGTGACACCGTTGGGGATAAGCTCCCCGATAAACTCATCTTT.

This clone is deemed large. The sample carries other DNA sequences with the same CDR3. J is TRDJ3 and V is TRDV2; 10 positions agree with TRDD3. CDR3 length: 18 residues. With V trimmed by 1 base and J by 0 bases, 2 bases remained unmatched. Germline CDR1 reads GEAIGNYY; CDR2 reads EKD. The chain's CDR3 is CACDTGGYDSWDTRQMFF. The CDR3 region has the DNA TGTGCCTGTGACACGGGGGGATACGACTCCTGGGACACCCGACAGATGTTTTTC.

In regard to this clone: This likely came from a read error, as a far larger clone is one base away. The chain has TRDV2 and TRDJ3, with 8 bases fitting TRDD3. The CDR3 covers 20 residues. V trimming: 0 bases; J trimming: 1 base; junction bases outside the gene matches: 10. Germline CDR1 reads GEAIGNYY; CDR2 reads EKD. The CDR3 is CACDTVLRDTLSWDTRQMFF. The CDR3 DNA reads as TGTGCCTGTGACACCGTACTGAGGGATACGCTTTCCTGGGACACCCGACAGATGTTTTTC.

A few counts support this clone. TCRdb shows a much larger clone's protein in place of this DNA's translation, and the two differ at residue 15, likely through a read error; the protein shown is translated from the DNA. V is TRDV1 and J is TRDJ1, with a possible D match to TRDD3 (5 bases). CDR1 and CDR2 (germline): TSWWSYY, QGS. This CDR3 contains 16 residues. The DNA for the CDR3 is TGTGCTCTTGGGGAACTACCGTTGGGGTACACCGATAAACTCACCTTT. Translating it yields CALGELPLGYTDKLTF.

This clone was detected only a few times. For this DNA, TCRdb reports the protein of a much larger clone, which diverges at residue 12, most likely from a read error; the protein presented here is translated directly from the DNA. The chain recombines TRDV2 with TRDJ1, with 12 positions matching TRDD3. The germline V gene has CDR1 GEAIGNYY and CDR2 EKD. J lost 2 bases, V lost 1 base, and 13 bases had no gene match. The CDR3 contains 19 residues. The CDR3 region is CACDTLLGDTWAQTDKLIF. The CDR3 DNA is TGTGCCTGTGACACGTTACTGGGGGATACATGGGCCCAGACCGATAAACTCATCTTT.

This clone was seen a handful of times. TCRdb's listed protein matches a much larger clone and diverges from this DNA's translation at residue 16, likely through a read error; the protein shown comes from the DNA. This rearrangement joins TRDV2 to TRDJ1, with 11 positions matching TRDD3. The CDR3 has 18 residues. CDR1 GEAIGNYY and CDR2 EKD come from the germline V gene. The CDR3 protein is CACDTVGGWGIQGDKPIF. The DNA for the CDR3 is TGTGCCTGTGACACCGTAGGAGGCTGGGGGATACAAGGTGATAAACCCATCTTT.

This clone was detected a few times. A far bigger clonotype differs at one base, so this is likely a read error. In DNA, the CDR3 is TGTGCCTTTAATCCTTCAGCGATACTGGGGATGTTCGATAAACTCACCTTT. Its translation: CAFNPSAILGMFDKLTF. This chain links TRDV3 with TRDJ1; TRDD3 matches 7 bases. The germline V gene has CDR1 TVYSNPD and CDR2 GDNSRS (reference sequence). The CDR3 is 17 amino acids.

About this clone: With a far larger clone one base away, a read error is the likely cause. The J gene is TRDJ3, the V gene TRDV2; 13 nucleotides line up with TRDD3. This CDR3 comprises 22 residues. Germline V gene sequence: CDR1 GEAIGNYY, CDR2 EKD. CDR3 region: CARDPTRTGGYDSSWDTRQMFF. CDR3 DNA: TGTGCCCGTGACCCGACTCGTACTGGGGGATACGACAGCTCCTGGGACACCCGACAGATGTTTTTC.

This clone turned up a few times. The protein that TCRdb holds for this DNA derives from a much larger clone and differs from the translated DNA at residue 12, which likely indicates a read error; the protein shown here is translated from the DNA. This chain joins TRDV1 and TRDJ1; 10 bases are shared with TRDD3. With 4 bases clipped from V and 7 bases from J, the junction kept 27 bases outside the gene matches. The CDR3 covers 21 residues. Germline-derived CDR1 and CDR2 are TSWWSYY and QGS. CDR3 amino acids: CALGALPKRPLILGDFTKLIF. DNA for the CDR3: TGTGCTCTTGGGGCGCTTCCTAAAAGGCCCTTGATACTGGGGGATTTCACTAAACTCATCTTT.

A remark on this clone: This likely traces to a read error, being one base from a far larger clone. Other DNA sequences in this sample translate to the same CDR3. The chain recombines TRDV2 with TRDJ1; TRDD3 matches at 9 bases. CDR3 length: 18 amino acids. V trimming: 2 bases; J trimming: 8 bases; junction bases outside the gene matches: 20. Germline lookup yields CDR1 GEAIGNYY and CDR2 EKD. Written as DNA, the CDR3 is TGTGCCTGTGACAATCTACTGGGGATACGCAAGGGCGATGGGAAACTCATCTTT. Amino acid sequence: CACDNLLGIRKGDGKLIF.

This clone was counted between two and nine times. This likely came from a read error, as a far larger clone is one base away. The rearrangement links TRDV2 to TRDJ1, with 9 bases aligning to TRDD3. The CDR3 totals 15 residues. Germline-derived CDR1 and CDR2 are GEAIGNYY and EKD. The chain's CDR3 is CARDKLGEHTDKLIF. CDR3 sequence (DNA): TGTGCCCGTGACAAACTGGGGGAACACACCGATAAACTCATCTTT.

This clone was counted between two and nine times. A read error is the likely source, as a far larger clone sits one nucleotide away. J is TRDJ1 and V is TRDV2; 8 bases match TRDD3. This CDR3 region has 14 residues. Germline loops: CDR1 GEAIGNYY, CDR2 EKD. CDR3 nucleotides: TGTGCCTGTGACACCTGGGGATACTCCGATAAACCCATCTTT. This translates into CACDTWGYSDKPIF.